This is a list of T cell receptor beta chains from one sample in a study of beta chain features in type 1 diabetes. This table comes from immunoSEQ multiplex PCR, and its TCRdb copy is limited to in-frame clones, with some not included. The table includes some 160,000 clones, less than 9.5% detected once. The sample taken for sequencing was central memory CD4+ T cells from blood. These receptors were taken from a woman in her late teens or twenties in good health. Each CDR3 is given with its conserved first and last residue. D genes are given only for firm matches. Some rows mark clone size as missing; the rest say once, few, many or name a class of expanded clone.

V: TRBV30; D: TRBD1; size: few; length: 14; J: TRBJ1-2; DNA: TGTGCCTGGAGTGGGGGACAGCTGTACTATGGCTACACCTTC; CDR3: CAWSGGQLYYGYTF
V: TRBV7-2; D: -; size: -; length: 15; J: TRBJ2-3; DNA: TGTGCCAGCAGCTTAGGGTCAGGGGCCCAAGGTACGCAGTATTTT; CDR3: CASSLGSGAQGTQYF
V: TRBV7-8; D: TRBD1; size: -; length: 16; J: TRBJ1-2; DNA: TGTGCCAGCAGCTTGTACCCGGGACAGGGGAACTATGGCTACACCTTC; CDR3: CASSLYPGQGNYGYTF
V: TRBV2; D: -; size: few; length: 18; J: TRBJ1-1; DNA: TGTGCCAGCCAGGCCCCTTATGGGCAGGGCGGCCTGAACACTGAAGCTTTCTTT; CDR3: CASQAPYGQGGLNTEAFF
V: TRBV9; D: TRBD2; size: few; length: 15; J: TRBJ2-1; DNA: TGTGCCAGCAGCAAAAGAGGGACTAGCGATAGTGAGCAGTTCTTC; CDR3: CASSKRGTSDSEQFF
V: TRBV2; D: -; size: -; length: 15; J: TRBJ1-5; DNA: TGTGCCAGCAGTAAGGAGCTAGCAAGCAATCAGCCCCAGCATTTT; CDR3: CASSKELASNQPQHF
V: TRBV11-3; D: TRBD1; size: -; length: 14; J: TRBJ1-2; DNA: TGTGCCAGCAGCTTAGATGAGGGGGCGGACGGCTACACCTTC; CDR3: CASSLDEGADGYTF
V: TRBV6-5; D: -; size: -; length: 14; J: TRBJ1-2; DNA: TGTGCCAGCAGTTTAAGGGGGGGTTTCTATGGCTACACCTTC; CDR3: CASSLRGGFYGYTF
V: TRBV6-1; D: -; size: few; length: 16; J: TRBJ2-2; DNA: TGTGCCAGCAGTGAAGGAACAGGCTCAAACACCGGGGAGCTGTTTTTT; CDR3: CASSEGTGSNTGELFF
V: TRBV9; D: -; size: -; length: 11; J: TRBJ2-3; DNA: TGTGCCAGCAGCCTCACAGATACGCAGTATTTT; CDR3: CASSLTDTQYF
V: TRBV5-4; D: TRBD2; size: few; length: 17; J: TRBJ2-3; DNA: TGTGCCAGCAGCTTATTAGCGGGAGGTTCGAAATCAGATACGCAGTATTTT; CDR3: CASSLLAGGSKSDTQYF